This T cell receptor beta chain came from a study of graft-versus-host responses after intestinal transplantation. Overall study results and limits: Recipient marrow harbored GvH clones, some of which surfaced first in ileum or blood. Early post-transplant HvG declines tracked with peak circulating GvH clone levels. Allografts of one patient group, those with graft-donor T cell macrochimerism, had high graft-versus-host to host-versus-graft clonal ratios.

The table came from immunoSEQ multiplex PCR; TCRdb's copy has only in-frame clones and leaves some out. Here the sample spans about 120,000 clones, approximately 95% being singletons. A word on this clone: The antigen is undetermined.

V shed 2 bases and J 7 bases; nucleotides not matched to a gene: 5. The germline CDR1 and CDR2 sequences are LGHNA and YNFKEQ. CDR3 length equals 15 residues. The clonotype was recovered from a human donor who received an intestinal transplant. The V call is TRBV4-2, the J call TRBJ2-2, with 9 positions matching TRBD1. Sequences were derived from unstimulated CD8+ T cells sorted from spleen or lymph node cells, sampled before intestinal transplant. The CDR3 spells CASSQPQGAVGELFF. The CDR3 DNA reads as TGTGCCAGCAGCCAACCACAGGGGGCGGTCGGGGAGCTGTTTTTT.